The source of this TCR beta chain is a study of blood T cells in healthy people across ages. Study as a whole: When template switching was applied, about one barcoded beta molecule was captured per two T cells.

Regarding this clonotype: Its specificity is not known.

Regarding the study as a whole: Any changes in expanded clonotypes were possibly confounded, as donor CMV status remained unknown. Higher naive T cell percentage went strongly together with higher TCR beta diversity.

The V gene lost 0 bases and the J gene lost 0 bases, with 12 bases spanning the gap. This CDR3 is built from 17 residues. The germline V gene encodes CDR1 LGHDT and CDR2 YNNKEL (reference sequence). Through a sample-barcoded 5' primer and a J-beta primer mix, a second PCR was run for about 6 to 11 cycles. MiXCR, applied by TCRdb to the 5' RACE reads, yields one record per CDR3 protein. The sample lists fewer than 700,000 distinct CDR3 sequences, around 41% occurring once. The rearrangement joins TRBV3-1 to TRBJ2-4; TRBD2 is a possible D gene (6 bases). The sequenced material came from blood. The source is a man aged 80 or over in good health. The CDR3 region is CASSQEIGGLAKNIQYF. The CDR3 DNA is TGTGCCAGCAGCCAAGAAATAGGAGGGCTAGCCAAAAACATTCAGTACTTC. Using reference TRBV3-1 and TRBJ2-4 for the parts outside the CDR3, the full variable domain is DTAVSQTPKYLVTQMGNDKSIKCEQNLGHDTMYWYKQDSKKFLKIMFSYNNKELIINETVPNRFSPKSPDKAHLNLHINSLELGDSAVYFCASSQEIGGLAKNIQYFGAGTRLSVL.